This T cell receptor (beta chain) was captured by sequencing in a study of blood T cell repertoires in COVID-19. Study summary: The samples span acute and convalescent COVID-19 from the United States, Italy and Spain.

The CDR3 has 12 residues. CDR1 is SEHNR, CDR2 FQNEAQ, per germline (reference sequence). V lost 8 bases to trimming and J lost 1 base, with 9 bases between them. Participants were aged roughly 18 to 90 years from approximately 23 US areas. Participant-reported clinical history was the basis for cohort assignment. The repertoire was sequenced with immunoSEQ multiplex PCR; TCRdb's copy has only in-frame clones and lacks some. The table has hundreds of thousands of clones, around 86% seen once. Sequenced material: PBMCs or T cells enriched from blood (not recorded which). The receptor was derived from a man aged 35 to 55 who had recovered from COVID-19. The chain uses TRBV7-9 and TRBJ2-7; D is possibly TRBD1 (6 bases). CDR3 loop: CASDRYSYEQYF. DNA of the CDR3: TGTGCCAGCGACAGGTATTCCTACGAGCAGTACTTC.